This is a list of T cell receptor beta chains from one sample in a study of cytomegalovirus exposure and HLA in healthy donors. Only in-frame clones appear in the TCRdb table, and some are missing; sequencing was by immunoSEQ multiplex PCR. The top ten hold approximately 0.86% of the sample, which has about 400,000 clones, roughly 90% seen once. The sample comprised PBMCs. Receptor source: a woman under 30 in good health and CMV-seronegative. Both conserved end residues are trimmed from each CDR3. The D gene is left open where the match is weak.

TRBD1 | TRBJ2-7 | TRBV11-2 | ASSHYIWGTGENEQY
NA | TRBJ1-5 | TRBV15 | ATSREQGSHQPQH
NA | TRBJ1-2 | TRBV27 | ASSPLDGVYGYT
TRBD1 | TRBJ2-3 | TRBV28 | ASSESPGTGLQY
NA | TRBJ1-5 | TRBV28 | ASSSGQGPQPQH
NA | TRBJ1-4 | TRBV4-2 | ASSPSGGVGEKLF
NA | TRBJ2-1 | TRBV5-1 | ASSLDPASSYNEQF
NA | TRBJ2-2 | TRBV27 | ASSLDPGLPFGELF
NA | TRBJ2-7 | TRBV27 | ASSFSTGRYEQY
NA | TRBJ1-6 | TRBV5-1 | ASSLDRRGALSSYNSPLH
NA | TRBJ2-2 | TRBV30 | AWSPGLQGSGELF
TRBD1 | TRBJ2-1 | TRBV27 | ASSLSGTGLRNEQF
NA | TRBJ2-7 | TRBV27 | ASREYPTEQY
TRBD1 | TRBJ2-7 | TRBV6-5 | ASSRSRDRGHEQY
TRBD2 | TRBJ2-2 | TRBV5-1 | ASSLSGGPDTGELF
TRBD1 | TRBJ1-4 | TRBV2 | ASAFGVTGSHEKLF
TRBD1 | TRBJ2-5 | TRBV28 | ASSSGGRRETQY
NA | TRBJ1-4 | TRBV9 | ASSANTGGEKLF
NA | TRBJ1-1 | TRBV19 | ASSMGPGKNTEAF
NA | TRBJ1-1 | TRBV27 | ASSFGPQSGNTEAF
NA | TRBJ2-7 | TRBV27 | ASSLGRRDYEQY
NA | TRBJ1-1 | TRBV19 | ATWGGRLNTEAF
NA | TRBJ2-7 | TRBV11-2 | ASSIRGSLYYEQY
NA | TRBJ1-1 | TRBV20-1 | SARGARPTF
NA | TRBJ2-7 | TRBV29-1 | SVEQGYEQY
TRBD1 | TRBJ1-1 | TRBV5-1 | ASSLMAGGPEAF
NA | TRBJ1-1 | TRBV6-1 | ASSEAPGAEAF
TRBD2 | TRBJ2-2 | TRBV2 | ASRSGGNTGELF
NA | TRBJ2-7 | TRBV7-9 | ASTPGAYEQY
TRBD2 | TRBJ2-3 | TRBV11-2 | ASSFRLAGSGDTQY
NA | TRBJ2-2 | TRBV6-1 | ASSEGLVATGELF
TRBD2 | TRBJ2-7 | TRBV18 | ASRYGGSSNEQY
TRBD1 | TRBJ1-5 | TRBV27 | ASSLWGQGKPQH
NA | TRBJ1-1 | TRBV11-2 | ASSLVGTEAF
TRBD1 | TRBJ2-7 | TRBV11-2 | ASSLTGVNEQY
NA | TRBJ2-5 | TRBV7-6 | ASSLGSGEVNWETQY
NA | TRBJ2-7 | TRBV28 | ASSPTGSTYEQY
NA | TRBJ2-7 | TRBV4-1 | ASRSTGYEQY
TRBD2 | TRBJ2-3 | TRBV27 | ASSFLAGASTDTQY
NA | TRBJ1-2 | TRBV27 | ASSHAGNNYGYT
NA | TRBJ1-4 | TRBV6-5 | ASSYSTGSTEKLF
NA | TRBJ2-3 | TRBV2 | ASSDVAGTADTQY
TRBD1 | TRBJ2-4 | TRBV19 | ANRQGIPKNIQY
TRBD1 | TRBJ1-6 | TRBV28 | ASSWDSLNSPLH
NA | TRBJ2-1 | TRBV7-2 | ASSGGNEQF